These 21 T cell receptor beta chains came from one sample sequenced in a study of multiple sclerosis patients with progressive multifocal leukoencephalopathy. Time point noted: around 13 months of natalizumab therapy. The assay was immunoSEQ multiplex PCR, and TCRdb's table has in-frame clones only and misses some. Of over 20,000 clones in the sample, approximately 90% were seen once. The sample was PBMCs, taken from a patient treated with natalizumab. The receptors derive from a man aged 30 to 45 with multiple sclerosis.

For the CDR3, the DNA is TGTGCCAGCAGTGAATACGCAGGGGGCGGTAATGAAAAACTGTTTTTT. This gives the protein CASSEYAGGGNEKLFF. The rearrangement uses TRBV2 and TRBJ1-4; TRBD1 matches at 8 bases. Germline CDR1 SNHLY, CDR2 FYNNEI. The CDR3 is 16 residues long. With V trimmed by 2 bases and J by 4 bases, 6 bases remained unmatched. Together with reference TRBV2 and TRBJ1-4, the CDR3 gives the full variable domain: EPEVTQTPSHQVTQMGQEVILRCVPISNHLYFYWYRQILGQKVEFLVSFYNNEISEKSEIFDDQFSVERPDGSNFTLKIRSTKLEDSAMYFCASSEYAGGGNEKLFFGSGTQLSVL.

The chain links TRBV5-5 to TRBJ1-1; D not certain. The CDR3 has 15 residues. V was shortened by 3 bases and J by 1 base, with 13 bases between the two germline ends. Germline assignment: CDR1 SGHKS and CDR2 YYEKEE (reference sequence). The CDR3 sequence is CASSWLGVANTEAFF. The DNA of the CDR3 is TGTGCCAGCAGCTGGCTTGGGGTCGCGAACACTGAAGCTTTCTTT.

The rearrangement joins TRBV19 to TRBJ1-2; the D gene is possibly TRBD1 (5 bases). CDR1 is LNHDA and CDR2 is SQIVND in the germline V gene (reference sequence). The CDR3 length is 11 residues. V was cut by 4 bases and J by 8 bases, with 8 bases left in between. CDR3 loop: CASSTGTGYTF. The CDR3 DNA follows: TGTGCCAGTAGTACAGGGACCGGCTACACCTTC.

The chain joins TRBV14 to TRBJ2-1; 8 bases fit TRBD2. The CDR3 consists of 16 residues. Per germline, CDR1 SGHDN and CDR2 FVKESK. Unmatched junction bases numbered 8, after V lost 4 bases and J lost 3 bases. Here the CDR3 reads CASSPFGREVYNEQFF. In DNA form, the CDR3 reads TGTGCCAGCAGCCCATTCGGGCGGGAGGTCTACAATGAGCAGTTCTTC.

CDR3 coding DNA: TGTGCCAGCAGTTACAGACAGGGAAGGTATGGCTACACCTTC. It yields the protein CASSYRQGRYGYTF. This rearrangement joins TRBV6-9 to TRBJ1-2; 7 bases line up with TRBD1. The CDR3 is 14 residues long. Germline CDR1 MNHGY, CDR2 SVAAGI. V gave up 3 bases and J gave up 5 bases; unmatched junction bases: 6.

As regards this clone: The junction departs from germline at one end; a sequencing error may be responsible. The V and J genes are TRBV5-6 and TRBJ2-7; 8 nucleotides match TRBD1. This CDR3 comprises 14 residues. Germline loops: CDR1 SGHDT, CDR2 YYEEEE. The CDR3 region has the DNA TGTGCCAGCAGCTTGGGGACAGGGACGCACGAGCAGTCCTTC. Encoded protein: CASSLGTGTHEQSF. The full variable domain, rest sourced from reference TRBV5-6 and TRBJ2-7, is DAGVTQSPTHLIKTRGQQVTLRCSPKSGHDTVSWYQQALGQGPQFIFQYYEEEERQRGNFPDRFSGHQFPNYSSELNVNALLLGDSALYLCASSLGTGTHEQSFGPGTRLTVT.

The rearrangement uses TRBV18 and TRBJ2-1; 12 positions agree with TRBD1. J lost 6 bases, V lost 2 bases, and 8 bases had no gene match. This CDR3 has 17 residues. Germline V gene sequence: CDR1 KGHSH, CDR2 LQKENI. CDR3 nucleotides: TGTGCCAGCTCACCAGTTTCCGGGACAGGGGGCCTCAATGAGCAGTTCTTC. The encoded protein is CASSPVSGTGGLNEQFF. Based on the CDR3 plus reference TRBV18 and TRBJ2-1, the full variable domain is NAGVMQNPRHLVRRRGQEARLRCSPMKGHSHVYWYRQLPEEGLKFMVYLQKENIIDESGMPKERFSAEFPKEGPSILRIQQVVRGDSAAYFCASSPVSGTGGLNEQFFGPGTRLTVL.

The chain has TRBV2 and TRBJ1-1, with D perhaps TRBD1 (6 bases). This CDR3 is built from 13 residues. Germline V gives CDR1 SNHLY, CDR2 FYNNEI. Trimming took 11 bases from V and 6 from J, leaving 19 bases between them. Here the CDR3 reads CAGNLNRVSEAFF. DNA of the CDR3: TGTGCCGGTAATTTGAACAGGGTGTCTGAAGCTTTCTTT.

The V gene is TRBV6-5, the J gene TRBJ2-1, with TRBD2 matching over 10 bases. From germline, CDR1 is MNHEY and CDR2 SVGAGI. Trimming removed 5 bases from V and 4 bases from J; junction bases left unmatched: 5. The CDR3 totals 15 residues. The CDR3 here is CASSPGTSVYNEQFF. The CDR3, as DNA: TGTGCCAGCAGTCCCGGGACTAGCGTATACAATGAGCAGTTCTTC.

The chain carries TRBV7-3 and TRBJ2-5; no definite D call. V was trimmed by 0 bases and J by 5 bases, leaving 1 base between them. This CDR3 has 11 amino acids. Per the germline V gene, CDR1 is SGHTA and CDR2 is FQGTGA. The CDR3 loop reads CASSLTETQYF. CDR3 bases: TGTGCCAGCAGCTTAACGGAGACCCAGTACTTC.

The chain links TRBV21-1 to TRBJ1-2; whether TRBD1, the table's D call, matches the DNA was not checked. TRBV21-1 is a pseudogene locus. The CDR3 is made up of 14 amino acids. The CDR3 sequence is CASSQGTANYGYTF. The CDR3 nucleotides read TGTGCCAGCAGCCAGGGCACCGCTAACTATGGCTACACCTTC.

V usage is TRBV6-5 and J usage is TRBJ2-7; 8 bases match TRBD1. CDR3 length: 14 amino acids. The V and J ends lost 4 bases and 1 base, in that order; junction bases with no gene match: 3. Germline lookup yields CDR1 MNHEY and CDR2 SVGAGI. The DNA of the CDR3 is TGTGCCAGCAGTTCCAGACAGGGGTCCTACGAGCAGTACTTC. This gives the protein CASSSRQGSYEQYF.

A single count supports this clone. The chain joins TRBV10-1 to TRBJ2-1, with 13 bases matching TRBD2. The CDR3 totals 15 residues. Germline V gene sequence: CDR1 WNHNN, CDR2 SYGVQD (reference sequence). Trimming at V came to 5 bases and at J to 10 bases, leaving 8 bases not matched to a gene. The CDR3 DNA follows: TGCGCCAGCAGTCCTACTAGCGGGAGGGCCGGGGAGCAGTTCTTC. The encoded protein is CASSPTSGRAGEQFF.

This rearrangement joins TRBV10-3 to TRBJ2-2, with D tentatively TRBD2 (5 bases). CDR1 is ENHRY, CDR2 SYGVKD, per germline. The CDR3 has 16 amino acids. V lost 2 bases, J lost 1 base, and 11 bases lay in between. In DNA form, the CDR3 reads TGTGCCATCAGTGAGAAAGGAGGATTGAACACCGGGGAGCTGTTTTTT. Its protein is CAISEKGGLNTGELFF.

This chain joins TRBV9 and TRBJ2-5, with TRBD2 matching over 10 bases. The CDR3 is made up of 18 amino acids. With V trimmed by 0 bases and J by 2 bases, 10 bases remained unmatched. Germline V CDR1 and CDR2: SGDLS, YYNGEE. The CDR3 nucleotides read TGTGCCAGCAGCGTAGGGTCCAGCGGGAGGGGAGGACAAGAGACCCAGTACTTC. It encodes CASSVGSSGRGGQETQYF.

This chain joins TRBV7-2 and TRBJ1-5; D gene unclear. The CDR3 has 15 amino acids. The V and J ends lost 3 bases and 2 bases respectively, with 11 bases between them. Looked up from germline, CDR1 is SGHTA and CDR2 is FQGNSA. The CDR3 sequence: CASSFVGSGNQPQHF. The CDR3 region has the DNA TGTGCCAGCAGCTTCGTGGGTAGTGGCAATCAGCCCCAGCATTTT.

CDR3 nucleotides: TGTGCCATCAGTGAGTCTAGCATTGGAGATACGCAGTATTTT. It codes for CAISESSIGDTQYF. V gene TRBV10-3 combines with J gene TRBJ2-3; D is uncertain. The CDR3 runs to 14 residues. V was cut by 0 bases and J by 5 bases, with 9 bases left in between. Looked up from germline, CDR1 is ENHRY and CDR2 is SYGVKD.

The genes are TRBV5-6 and TRBJ1-1; 8 nucleotides match TRBD1. This CDR3 spans 13 amino acids. In germline, CDR1 is SGHDT, CDR2 YYEEEE. The trim removed 4 bases at V and 3 bases at J, leaving 2 bases unmatched. CDR3 bases: TGTGCCAGCAGCATACAGGGGGACACTGAAGCTTTCTTT. This sequence encodes CASSIQGDTEAFF.

Turning to this clone: A read error is possible here, since a much larger clone lies one base away. The chain has TRBV30 and TRBJ2-7; D remains unclear. This CDR3 is 15 amino acids long. Germline lookup yields CDR1 GTSNPN and CDR2 SVGIG (reference sequence). V dropped 0 bases and J dropped 5 bases, with 17 bases sitting between them. The CDR3 DNA follows: TGTGCCTGGAGTGTGGCCGGGTTGTCGTGTGACGAGCAGTACTTC. It translates to CAWSVAGLSCDEQYF.

The chain joins TRBV7-3 to TRBJ2-3; D is perhaps TRBD1 (7 bases). From germline, CDR1 is SGHTA and CDR2 FQGTGA. V was shortened by 6 bases and J by 5 bases, with 12 bases between the two germline ends. The CDR3 is 13 residues long. The chain's CDR3 is CASSRQGGDTQYF. The DNA for the CDR3 is TGTGCCAGCAGTCGACAGGGAGGAGATACGCAGTATTTT.

This chain joins TRBV5-5 and TRBJ2-1; D not certain. Germline CDR1 is SGHKS and CDR2 is YYEKEE (reference sequence). The ends were cut back, 4 bases at V and 10 bases at J, with 15 bases in the middle. CDR3 length: 13 amino acids. CDR3: CASSPRVVREQFF. In DNA form, the CDR3 reads TGTGCCAGCAGCCCCCGGGTCGTCAGGGAGCAGTTCTTC.